These 17 T cell receptor beta chains originate from one sample sequenced in a study of PD-L1 blockade in urothelial cancer. Here immunoSEQ multiplex PCR was the method, and the copy in TCRdb shows in-frame clones only, minus some. This table holds tens of thousands of clones, roughly 80% found once. Time point given: pretreatment peripheral blood. Sample: PBMCs, taken around atezolizumab (anti-PD-L1) treatment. These receptors were taken from a man between 65 and 85 years old with urothelial cancer.

The chain combines TRBV7-9 with TRBJ2-5; TRBD1 aligns across 11 bases. CDR3 length equals 19 residues. Looked up from germline, CDR1 is SEHNR and CDR2 is FQNEAQ (reference sequence). V gave up 5 bases and J gave up 2 bases; unmatched junction bases: 16. CDR3 nucleotides: TGTGCCAGCAGCCCCGTCAGAGGGACAGGGGGGGAGAGACAAGAGACCCAGTACTTC. The encoded protein is CASSPVRGTGGERQETQYF.

The chain employs TRBV18 and TRBJ2-6; a weak D match, TRBD1 (6 bases). V lost 3 bases and J 0 bases, leaving 15 bases between the germline ends. Germline CDR1 reads KGHSH; CDR2 reads LQKENI. The CDR3 runs 18 residues. In DNA, the CDR3 is TGTGCCAGCTCACCCTTGGGGGCAGGGCACTCTGGGGCCAACGTCCTGACTTTC. This codes for CASSPLGAGHSGANVLTF.

This clone has only a few counts. V gene TRBV5-4 combines with J gene TRBJ2-7, with TRBD1 as a possible D gene (7 bases). The V end lost 2 bases, the J end lost 5 bases, and 17 bases lay between the germline ends. CDR1 is SGHNT and CDR2 is YYREEE in the germline V gene (reference sequence). The CDR3 extends over 15 amino acids. CDR3 nucleotides: TGTGCCAGCAGCTTAGGCGGGACAGTTAGCCACGAGCAGTACTTC. Translation gives CASSLGGTVSHEQYF.

The chain combines TRBV29-1 with TRBJ2-6; TRBD1 aligns across 7 bases. V shed 7 bases, J shed 2 bases, and the junction held 2 bases outside the gene matches. CDR3 length equals 13 residues. Germline loops: CDR1 SQVTM, CDR2 ANQGSEA. The CDR3 nucleotides are TGCAGCGCCACAGGGGCTGGGGCCAACGTCCTGACTTTC. Its translation: CSATGAGANVLTF.

This clone was observed a handful of times. The chain combines TRBV4-1 with TRBJ2-1, with 8 bases fitting TRBD2. The germline gives CDR1 MGHRA, CDR2 YSYEKL. With 4 bases clipped from V and 5 bases from J, the junction kept 22 bases outside the gene matches. The CDR3 length is 20 residues. The CDR3 spells CASSPIPNPGLVIIDNEQFF. In nucleotides, the CDR3 is TGCGCCAGCAGCCCCATACCAAATCCGGGACTAGTCATTATTGACAATGAGCAGTTCTTC.

This clone has more than one count but fewer than ten. The chain carries TRBV11-3 and TRBJ2-1, with unresolved D. V shed 2 bases and J shed 5 bases, with 13 bases lying between them. This CDR3 comprises 15 residues. Germline CDR1 and CDR2: SGHNT and YENEEA. This CDR3 is CASSLFSHADNEQFF. CDR3 in DNA: TGTGCCAGCAGCTTATTCTCCCACGCAGACAATGAGCAGTTCTTC.

The chain carries TRBV2 and TRBJ1-1; the match to TRBD1 covers 7 bases. Unmatched junction bases numbered 11, after V lost 5 bases and J lost 2 bases. Germline V gives CDR1 SNHLY, CDR2 FYNNEI. This CDR3 has 16 residues. In DNA form, the CDR3 reads TGTGCCAGCAGTTCCAGGGGGAATCGGATAAACACTGAAGCTTTCTTT. Its protein is CASSSRGNRINTEAFF.

This clone was seen only a few times. The chain combines TRBV5-1 with TRBJ1-1, with D perhaps matching TRBD1 (6 bases). This CDR3 has 15 residues. Trimming cost V 4 bases and J 0 bases, with 13 bases left between them. Germline CDR1 reads SGHRS; CDR2 reads YFSETQ. In DNA, the CDR3 is TGCGCCAGCAGCCCCTATACAGGGTTGAACACTGAAGCTTTCTTT. It specifies CASSPYTGLNTEAFF.

The chain has TRBV18 and TRBJ2-7; D might be TRBD2 (5 bases). The germline V and J ends were trimmed by 3 bases and 3 bases, with 12 bases remaining between them. Germline loops: CDR1 KGHSH, CDR2 LQKENI. The CDR3 loop spans 14 amino acids. The CDR3 bases are TGTGCCAGCTCACCCCGCGGCGGGCGCTACGAGCAGTACTTC. Its translation is CASSPRGGRYEQYF.

The chain carries TRBV19 and TRBJ2-7, with D tentatively TRBD1 (5 bases). With 1 base removed from V and 3 bases from J, the gap between germline ends came to 13 bases. The germline V gene encodes CDR1 LNHDA and CDR2 SQIVND (reference sequence). The CDR3 loop spans 15 amino acids. The CDR3 spells CASSIGPDSDYEQYF. The CDR3 coding sequence is TGTGCCAGTAGTATAGGGCCCGACAGCGACTACGAGCAGTACTTC.

This clone has just one count. The rearrangement joins TRBV9 to TRBJ2-1, with TRBD1 matching 7 bases. Trimming at V came to 0 bases and at J to 6 bases, leaving 9 bases not matched to a gene. Germline loops: CDR1 SGDLS, CDR2 YYNGEE. The CDR3 length is 16 residues. CDR3: CASSVGSLGQTNEQFF. CDR3 DNA: TGTGCCAGCAGCGTAGGGTCCTTGGGACAGACCAATGAGCAGTTCTTC.

The V call is TRBV6-5, the J call TRBJ2-3; 7 nucleotides agree with TRBD2. From germline, CDR1 is MNHEY and CDR2 SVGAGI. The junction had 7 bases not matched to a gene; V was cut back by 2 bases and J by 2 bases. The CDR3 contains 16 residues. CDR3 DNA sequence: TGTGCCAGCAGTTACGGGGGGGACGATTCCACAGATACGCAGTATTTT. This encodes CASSYGGDDSTDTQYF.

The chain combines TRBV5-1 with TRBJ1-3, with 8 bases matching TRBD1. Germline V gene lookup returns CDR1 SGHRS and CDR2 YFSETQ. This CDR3 contains 16 residues. J was trimmed by 0 bases and V by 4 bases; bases with no gene match: 6. CDR3 in DNA: TGCGCCAGCAGCCAAGCCGGGACAGGCTCTGGAAACACCATATATTTT. Its translation is CASSQAGTGSGNTIYF.

This sequence joins TRBV6-1 and TRBJ2-1, with D perhaps matching TRBD1 (6 bases). Trimming cost V 4 bases and J 10 bases, with 20 bases left between them. Germline loops: CDR1 MNHNS, CDR2 SASEGT. The CDR3 loop spans 15 amino acids. In DNA, the CDR3 is TGTGCCAGCAGTGCCCAGGGGATCGTCTTTAAAGAGCAGTTCTTC. This translates into CASSAQGIVFKEQFF.

CDR3 DNA: TGTGCCAGCAGTCCGGGCAGGGGGCTCTATGGCTACACCTTC. Translation gives CASSPGRGLYGYTF. This chain links TRBV5-6 with TRBJ1-2; 8 positions agree with TRBD1. CDR3 length equals 14 residues. The V gene end was trimmed by 5 bases and the J gene end by 4 bases; junction bases not matched to a gene: 7. Germline-derived CDR1 and CDR2 are SGHDT and YYEEEE.

The chain uses TRBV11-2 and TRBJ2-4; 8 bases align to TRBD2. CDR3 size: 16 residues. V lost 1 base and J lost 8; bases outside the gene matches: 10. Germline CDR1 is SGHAT and CDR2 is FQNNGV. The CDR3 region has the DNA TGTGCCAGCAGCTTAGTTCTCGGGGGGGCCGGCGACATTCAGTACTTC. Protein product: CASSLVLGGAGDIQYF. The full variable domain, in which reference TRBV11-2 and TRBJ2-4 provide the parts outside the CDR3, is EAGVAQSPRYKIIEKRQSVAFWCNPISGHATLYWYQQILGQGPKLLIQFQNNGVVDDSQLPKDRFSAERLKGVDSTLKIQPAKLEDSAVYLCASSLVLGGAGDIQYFGAGTRLSVL.

This clone was detected only a few times. The V and J genes are TRBV10-3 and TRBJ1-5; the D gene is possibly TRBD1 (6 bases). Germline V gene data show CDR1 as ENHRY and CDR2 as SYGVKD. The CDR3 has 15 residues. Trimming cost V 10 bases and J 0 bases, with 16 bases left between them. The CDR3 region has the DNA TGTGCCACTGAACAGGGCAGCTATAGCAATCAGCCCCAGCATTTT. Its protein product is CATEQGSYSNQPQHF.